The 25 T cell receptor beta chains given below trace back to one sample, sequenced in a study of cytomegalovirus exposure and HLA in healthy donors. A multiplex PCR was run with 60 Vbeta primers and 13 Jbeta primers. TCRdb's copy holds only in-frame clones and misses some; the assay was immunoSEQ multiplex PCR. Of roughly 86,000 clones in the sample, about two thirds were seen once. The sample consisted of PBMCs. The receptor source for this set is a man aged 60 to 69 in good health and CMV-seronegative.

This clone turned up a few times. The rearrangement links TRBV4-2 to TRBJ2-1, with 15 bases aligning to TRBD2. The V segment lost 4 bases and the J segment 8 bases; nucleotides outside the gene matches: 6. CDR3 length: 16 residues. Germline CDR1 and CDR2: LGHNA and YNFKEQ. CDR3 region: CASSPGTSGRSHEQFF. CDR3 nucleotide sequence: TGTGCCAGCAGCCCCGGGACTAGCGGGAGGAGCCATGAGCAGTTCTTC.

The chain couples TRBV7-9 to TRBJ1-1, with D possibly being TRBD1 (5 bases). The CDR3 is 15 amino acids. From germline, CDR1 is SEHNR and CDR2 FQNEAQ (reference sequence). Trimming shortened V by 1 base and J by 1 base, and 10 bases separated the two germline ends. The CDR3 nucleotides are TGTGCCAGCAGCTTAGGGGATGACAGGAACACTGAAGCTTTCTTT. Residues: CASSLGDDRNTEAFF.

This clone was seen only a few times. The chain uses TRBV4-1 and TRBJ2-1, with 12 bases that match TRBD2. Unmatched junction bases numbered 12, after V lost 6 bases and J lost 9 bases. CDR3 length: 16 residues. Per germline, CDR1 MGHRA and CDR2 YSYEKL. The CDR3 is CASRALGLAGFSEQFF. DNA for the CDR3: TGCGCCAGCAGGGCCCTAGGACTAGCGGGATTTAGTGAGCAGTTCTTC.

The V call is TRBV5-4, the J call TRBJ2-2, with D perhaps matching TRBD1 (6 bases). Between the trimmed V and J ends, which lost 0 bases and 3 bases, there was a span of 9 bases. CDR1 and CDR2 from the germline V gene are SGHNT and YYREEE (reference sequence). This CDR3 has 15 amino acids. DNA for the CDR3: TGTGCCAGCAGCTTGGGCCAGGGGTACACCGGGGAGCTGTTTTTT. Amino acids: CASSLGQGYTGELFF.

The genes are TRBV19 and TRBJ2-1, with a weak D call TRBD2 (6 bases). V shed 3 bases and J shed 10 bases, with 16 bases lying between them. This CDR3 region has 14 residues. Germline lookup yields CDR1 LNHDA and CDR2 SQIVND (reference sequence). The CDR3 protein is CASSIGTRPQEQFF. The DNA of the CDR3 is TGTGCCAGTAGTATCGGGACTCGACCCCAGGAGCAGTTCTTC.

This chain connects TRBV2 to TRBJ1-6; 9 positions match TRBD1. This CDR3 is 14 amino acids long. Losses at the gene ends were 6 bases for V and 6 bases for J; bases not matched to a gene: 3. Germline assignment: CDR1 SNHLY and CDR2 FYNNEI. DNA of the CDR3: TGTGCCAGCAGGGCGACAGGGGGTAATTCACCCCTCCACTTT. Its translation: CASRATGGNSPLHF.

There are a few counts of this clone. The genes are TRBV19 and TRBJ1-5; 10 nucleotides agree with TRBD1. V dropped 7 bases and J dropped 0; count of bases not matched to a gene: 12. The CDR3 spans 18 residues. Germline CDR1 LNHDA, CDR2 SQIVND (reference sequence). Here the CDR3 reads CASTLGTGDPNSNQPQHF. The CDR3 region has the DNA TGTGCCAGTACTCTAGGGACAGGGGACCCAAATAGCAATCAGCCCCAGCATTTT.

The rearrangement links TRBV19 to TRBJ1-6; 7 bases align to TRBD1. The V and J ends lost 3 bases and 15 bases, in that order; junction bases with no gene match: 14. The V gene's germline CDR1 is LNHDA and CDR2 SQIVND (reference sequence). The CDR3 is 15 amino acids. The CDR3 sequence: CASSIPLIKTGLLHF. CDR3 sequence (DNA): TGTGCCAGTAGTATCCCTCTAATCAAGACAGGGCTCCTCCACTTT.

The chain has TRBV28 and TRBJ1-1; 7 positions match TRBD1. CDR3 size: 13 residues. CDR1 is MDHEN and CDR2 is SYDVKM in the germline V gene. V lost 5 bases to trimming and J lost 5 bases; unmatched junction nucleotides: 5. In nucleotides, the CDR3 is TGTGCCAGCAGTGCGACAGGGTTGACTGAAGCTTTCTTT. Encoded protein: CASSATGLTEAFF.

V and J are TRBV5-1 and TRBJ2-7, with 9 bases identical to TRBD2. J was trimmed by 2 bases and V by 7 bases; bases with no gene match: 13. CDR1 and CDR2 from the germline V gene are SGHRS and YFSETQ. CDR3 length: 16 amino acids. CDR3 nucleotides: TGCGCCAGCGCGGCAGGGGCGGGAGGGGTTACCTACGAGCAGTACTTC. Protein sequence: CASAAGAGGVTYEQYF.

This clone has more than one count but fewer than ten. The chain recombines TRBV5-1 with TRBJ1-4, with D unresolved. Trimming cost V 0 bases and J 4 bases, with 7 bases left between them. The CDR3 spans 14 residues. In germline, CDR1 is SGHRS, CDR2 YFSETQ. The CDR3 DNA reads as TGCGCCAGCAGCTTGGGTCCGAGTAATGAAAAACTGTTTTTT. Protein product: CASSLGPSNEKLFF.

CDR3 DNA: TGTGCCAGTAACCGGGAGAACACCGGGGAGCTGTTTTTT. This encodes CASNRENTGELFF. The gene calls are TRBV19 and TRBJ2-2, with a possible D match to TRBD2 (5 bases). This CDR3 is 13 amino acids long. The germline V and J ends were trimmed by 7 bases and 1 base, with 7 bases remaining between them. The V gene's germline CDR1 is LNHDA and CDR2 SQIVND (reference sequence).

This clone was seen a handful of times. V gene TRBV28 combines with J gene TRBJ2-1, with a weak D call TRBD2 (6 bases). In germline, CDR1 is MDHEN, CDR2 SYDVKM. The CDR3 consists of 15 residues. V dropped 5 bases and J dropped 2 bases, with 13 bases sitting between them. Written as DNA, the CDR3 is TGTGCCAGCAGTCCGGGGGACTTCGCCTACAATGAGCAGTTCTTC. It translates to CASSPGDFAYNEQFF.

Only a few counts were recorded for this clone. The chain employs TRBV6-5 and TRBJ1-1, with D possibly being TRBD1 (5 bases). The CDR3 runs to 11 residues. V gave up 6 bases and J gave up 6 bases, with 8 bases separating them. Germline CDR1 reads MNHEY; CDR2 reads SVGAGI. The CDR3 loop is CASSRGAEAFF. CDR3 sequence (DNA): TGTGCCAGCAGCCGGGGGGCTGAAGCTTTCTTT.

This rearrangement joins TRBV19 to TRBJ1-3; D is unresolved. The CDR3 is 15 amino acids. Germline V gene lookup returns CDR1 LNHDA and CDR2 SQIVND (reference sequence). With 7 bases removed from V and 0 bases from J, the gap between germline ends came to 13 bases. CDR3 in amino acids: CASTLRGSSGNTIYF. CDR3 nucleotides: TGTGCCAGTACTTTGAGAGGGAGCTCTGGAAACACCATATATTTT.

The V and J genes are TRBV5-1 and TRBJ2-1; the D gene is possibly TRBD1 (5 bases). Germline V gene sequence: CDR1 SGHRS, CDR2 YFSETQ. V lost 2 bases and J lost 15, with 12 bases in between. CDR3 length: 11 amino acids. The CDR3 DNA sequence: TGCGCCAGCAGCTTTGAGCAGGGTCGGTTCTTC. It specifies CASSFEQGRFF.

This clone was observed a few times. The chain joins TRBV4-3 to TRBJ2-3; 11 positions match TRBD1. The CDR3 extends over 13 amino acids. The V and J ends lost 1 base and 9 bases, in that order; junction bases with no gene match: 0. Germline CDR1 reads LGHNA; CDR2 reads YSLEER. CDR3 amino acids: CASSQGDRGTQYF. DNA for the CDR3: TGCGCCAGCAGCCAAGGGGACAGGGGGACGCAGTATTTT.

The chain couples TRBV10-3 to TRBJ2-1; the match to TRBD2 covers 7 bases. In germline, CDR1 is ENHRY, CDR2 SYGVKD. J lost 5 bases, V lost 0 bases, and 1 base had no gene match. This CDR3 contains 14 residues. CDR3 sequence (DNA): TGTGCCATCAGTGAGTCGGGACTAAACAATGAGCAGTTCTTC. This encodes CAISESGLNNEQFF.

There are a few counts of this clone. The rearrangement joins TRBV7-2 to TRBJ1-1, with D possibly TRBD1 on 5 matching bases. The length of the CDR3 is 14 residues. Trimming removed 1 base from V and 4 bases from J, with 10 bases in between. CDR1 and CDR2 from the germline V gene are SGHTA and FQGNSA. For the CDR3, the DNA is TGTGCCAGCAGCTTAGGCGACAGACTCACTGAAGCTTTCTTT. Its protein product is CASSLGDRLTEAFF.

The genes are TRBV7-9 and TRBJ1-1; D is unresolved. Looked up from germline, CDR1 is SEHNR and CDR2 is FQNEAQ (reference sequence). With 5 bases removed from V and 3 bases from J, the gap between germline ends came to 13 bases. The CDR3 runs to 14 residues. CDR3 in amino acids: CASSKLREYTEAFF. CDR3 in DNA: TGTGCCAGCAGCAAGTTGCGGGAGTACACTGAAGCTTTCTTT.

The chain couples TRBV5-1 to TRBJ2-3; 9 nucleotides agree with TRBD1. The CDR3 has 16 residues. The germline gives CDR1 SGHRS, CDR2 YFSETQ. V lost 4 bases and J lost 4; bases outside the gene matches: 10. The CDR3: CASSVQGAISADTQYF. The CDR3 DNA reads TGCGCCAGCAGCGTACAGGGGGCGATCAGCGCAGATACGCAGTATTTT.

The gene calls are TRBV14 and TRBJ2-7; 10 bases line up with TRBD2. The CDR3 sequence is 18 residues long. From germline, CDR1 is SGHDN and CDR2 FVKESK. With 1 base clipped from V and 3 bases from J, the junction kept 12 bases outside the gene matches. DNA for the CDR3: TGTGCCAGCAGCCAAGCCGCCCAGGGAGCGGGGGGGCTCTACGAGCAGTACTTC. The encoded protein is CASSQAAQGAGGLYEQYF.

This clone is a singleton in its sample. This chain joins TRBV5-1 and TRBJ2-2; 15 bases match TRBD2. This CDR3 is built from 17 residues. Germline assignment: CDR1 SGHRS and CDR2 YFSETQ. V trimming: 3 bases; J trimming: 5 bases; junction bases outside the gene matches: 5. The CDR3 protein is CASSWGLAGGGTGELFF. The CDR3 coding sequence is TGCGCCAGCAGCTGGGGACTAGCGGGAGGAGGGACCGGGGAGCTGTTTTTT.

This chain connects TRBV27 to TRBJ2-6, with D possibly matching TRBD2 (6 bases). The CDR3 runs to 16 residues. Germline-derived CDR1 and CDR2 are MNHEY and SMNVEV (reference sequence). The ends were cut back, 4 bases at V and 0 bases at J, with 10 bases in the middle. The CDR3 loop reads CASSSRGSSGANVLTF. CDR3 DNA sequence: TGTGCCAGCAGTTCGCGGGGCAGCTCTGGGGCCAACGTCCTGACTTTC.

This chain uses TRBV6-5 with TRBJ2-7; 7 nucleotides match TRBD1. The CDR3 loop spans 15 amino acids. The germline gives CDR1 MNHEY, CDR2 SVGAGI. V trimming: 6 bases; J trimming: 3 bases; junction bases outside the gene matches: 11. The CDR3 sequence is CASSLYSGTDYEQYF. In nucleotides, the CDR3 is TGTGCCAGCAGCTTATACTCCGGGACAGACTACGAGCAGTACTTC.